The rows below give T cell receptor beta chains drawn from one sample of a study of T cells in Graves' hyperthyroidism and ophthalmopathy. In TCRdb, the multiplex PCR reads were re-called with MiXCR into one record per CDR3 protein. The table includes under 600,000 distinct CDR3 sequences, about 16% detected once. Sequenced material: blood. The receptors here all came from a woman aged 40-49 years with Graves' ophthalmopathy. Each CDR3 is given with its conserved first and last residue. The order of the fields is clone size, V gene, CDR3 protein. Size is omitted from some rows. Given values are once, few, many or a class for expanded clones.

abundance: -
v_gene: TRBV20-1
CDR3aa: CSASAGNNEKLFF

abundance: many
v_gene: TRBV7-9
CDR3aa: CASSLAPGRNNEKLFF

abundance: -
v_gene: TRBV19
CDR3aa: CASSMNRGGYSYEQYF

abundance: -
v_gene: TRBV4-1
CDR3aa: CASSQRGYGQETQYF

abundance: many
v_gene: TRBV3-1
CDR3aa: CASSQVWLGGETQYF

abundance: many
v_gene: TRBV11-2
CDR3aa: CASSHGWLLGTDTQYF

abundance: few
v_gene: TRBV10-1
CDR3aa: CASRPLTSGGREETQYF

abundance: -
v_gene: TRBV4-1
CDR3aa: CASSHASAEKLFF

abundance: few
v_gene: TRBV20-1
CDR3aa: CSARDGPLLRQHF

abundance: -
v_gene: TRBV20-1
CDR3aa: CSARISANVVNTEAFF

abundance: few
v_gene: TRBV5-4
CDR3aa: CASSRGGRGGAEAFF

abundance: -
v_gene: TRBV5-1
CDR3aa: CASRQVGGNTEAFF

abundance: -
v_gene: TRBV30
CDR3aa: CAWNLRGDNKESPLHF

abundance: many
v_gene: TRBV7-3
CDR3aa: CASRPGPGSGGANVLTF

abundance: few
v_gene: TRBV5-4
CDR3aa: CASSLRLGADGELFF

abundance: few
v_gene: TRBV19
CDR3aa: CASTDPGVSNTEAFF

abundance: -
v_gene: TRBV30
CDR3aa: CALGQGAGYTF

abundance: -
v_gene: TRBV7-3
CDR3aa: CASSLSQGGNEQFF

abundance: many
v_gene: TRBV12-3/TRBV12-4
CDR3aa: CASRGIASSYNEQFF

abundance: many
v_gene: TRBV5-5
CDR3aa: CASSGGGSGNTGELFF

abundance: few
v_gene: TRBV7-9
CDR3aa: CASSTYVIPGANVLTF

abundance: -
v_gene: TRBV12-3/TRBV12-4
CDR3aa: CASSLGHHTGEQFF

abundance: -
v_gene: TRBV29-1
CDR3aa: CSVGEGMGQPQHF

abundance: many
v_gene: TRBV6-2/TRBV6-3
CDR3aa: CASTSRGNWAGGPSEQYF

abundance: many
v_gene: TRBV28
CDR3aa: CASSHPTGAQSYEQYF

abundance: many
v_gene: TRBV28
CDR3aa: CASTRTGQIYEQYF

abundance: many
v_gene: TRBV20-1
CDR3aa: CSASPSSGPYEQYF

abundance: many
v_gene: TRBV20-1
CDR3aa: CSARAGREYRPQHF

abundance: many
v_gene: TRBV6-1
CDR3aa: CASSRIGTGAEAFF

abundance: few
v_gene: TRBV7-2
CDR3aa: CASSLLAGGFGIQYF

abundance: -
v_gene: TRBV5-1
CDR3aa: CASSFTTSGGGDTQYF

abundance: -
v_gene: TRBV5-1
CDR3aa: CASSFSESSGANVLTF

abundance: few
v_gene: TRBV2
CDR3aa: CASSAGQSETQYF

abundance: few
v_gene: TRBV6-1
CDR3aa: CASSAQGADTDTQYF

abundance: many
v_gene: TRBV7-2
CDR3aa: CASSLVPRGKGDYTF

abundance: many
v_gene: TRBV11-2
CDR3aa: CASSLDRGTRVHLGQFF

abundance: many
v_gene: TRBV11-2
CDR3aa: CASSLTGDNQPQHF

abundance: few
v_gene: TRBV20-1
CDR3aa: CSAIGTSGYEQYF

abundance: few
v_gene: TRBV2
CDR3aa: CASRLTSGSNTQYF

abundance: -
v_gene: TRBV6-6
CDR3aa: CASSYSESSGNTIYF

abundance: -
v_gene: TRBV5-1
CDR3aa: CASSHLTGNTEAFF

abundance: many
v_gene: TRBV28
CDR3aa: CASSGRRGKNIQYF

abundance: many
v_gene: TRBV2
CDR3aa: CASSGVTEAFF

abundance: many
v_gene: TRBV6-1
CDR3aa: CASGGQGYSNQPQHF

abundance: many
v_gene: TRBV2
CDR3aa: CASRPPGSSYEQYF